The 8 T cell receptor beta chains reported below all come from one sample, sequenced in a study of metastatic and nonmetastatic thyroid tumors. With MiXCR, TCRdb called clones anew from the PCR reads. Here the sample spans 15,000 to 20,000 clones, around 28% being singletons. Nobody among the patients had been given any treatment before thyroid surgery. The sequenced material came from tumor tissue. These receptors originate from a female donor with papillary thyroid cancer or a benign thyroid nodule (not recorded which). Some clones in this sample may be carry-over from other donors' samples.

This clone was seen a handful of times. CDR3 sequence: CASRSTGDYPQETQYF. CDR3 nucleotide sequence: TGTGCCAGCAGGTCCACAGGGGACTATCCCCAAGAGACCCAGTACTTC. The genes are TRBV12-3 or TRBV12-4 and TRBJ2-5; D possibly matches TRBD1 or TRBD2 (7 bases each). The CDR3 loop spans 16 amino acids. Trimming left V 6 bases short and J 1 base short, with 18 bases between.

By share of the sample, this clone is large. The rearrangement links TRBV28 to TRBJ2-1; the D gene could be TRBD1 or TRBD2 (5 bases each). The germline CDR1 and CDR2 sequences are MDHEN and SYDVKM. This CDR3 has 13 amino acids. V was trimmed by 6 bases and J by 5 bases, leaving 11 bases between them. CDR3 loop: CASRTGTNNEQFF. CDR3 coding DNA: TGTGCCAGCAGAACCGGGACGAACAATGAGCAGTTCTTC.

This clone qualifies as medium-sized. The rearrangement uses TRBV6-1 and TRBJ2-5; possibly TRBD1 or TRBD2 for D (5 bases each). This CDR3 has 12 residues. CDR1 is MNHNS and CDR2 is SASEGT in the germline V gene. V lost 8 bases, J lost 1 base, and 8 bases lay in between. The CDR3 bases are TGTGCCAGCGCTGGGGGCCAAGAGACCCAGTACTTC. It is translated as CASAGGQETQYF.

The chain joins TRBV7-2 to TRBJ1-2, with no clear D. V shed 3 bases and J shed 4 bases, with 12 bases lying between them. Germline loops: CDR1 SGHTA, CDR2 FQGNSA. The CDR3 contains 14 residues. CDR3 sequence (DNA): TGTGCCAGCAGCTTCCGTCCCCCTCGCTATGGCTACACCTTC. Protein sequence: CASSFRPPRYGYTF. Full variable domain (rest looked up from reference TRBV7-2 and TRBJ1-2): GAGVSQSPSNKVTEKGKDVELRCDPISGHTALYWYRQSLGQGLEFLIYFQGNSAPDKSGLPSDRFSAERTGGSVSTLTIQRTQQEDSAVYLCASSFRPPRYGYTFGSGTRLTVV.

This clone was seen a handful of times. The chain combines TRBV24-1 with TRBJ2-1; 7 bases are a match to TRBD1. The V gene's germline CDR1 is KGHDR and CDR2 SFDVKD. Losses at the gene ends were 4 bases for V and 4 bases for J; bases not matched to a gene: 3. There are 14 residues in the CDR3. CDR3 in DNA: TGTGCCACCAGTGACCTGGACAGGTACAATGAGCAGTTCTTC. Amino acids: CATSDLDRYNEQFF.

This clone occurred a few times. The V and J genes are TRBV7-8 and TRBJ1-5; unclear D gene. CDR3 length: 16 residues. Germline CDR1 and CDR2: SGHVS and FQNEAQ. Trimming took off 5 bases at V and 4 bases at J, with 18 bases between the two ends. The CDR3 here is CASSLLDGVWNQPQHF. The CDR3 DNA follows: TGTGCCAGCAGCCTCCTCGATGGGGTATGGAATCAGCCCCAGCATTTT.

This clone was observed many times. The V and J genes are TRBV7-3 and TRBJ2-1; 10 bases map to TRBD2. The germline CDR1 and CDR2 sequences are SGHTA and FQGTGA. This CDR3 comprises 17 residues. V was clipped by 2 bases and J by 8 bases; unmatched bases: 12. The CDR3 protein is CASSLGASGSSVYEQFF. As DNA, the CDR3 is TGTGCCAGCAGCTTAGGGGCTAGCGGGAGTAGCGTCTATGAGCAGTTCTTC.

The chain has TRBV25-1 and TRBJ2-7, with 7 bases fitting TRBD1. The CDR3 runs to 14 residues. Germline CDR1 MGHDK, CDR2 SYGVNS. V lost 6 bases to trimming and J lost 2 bases; unmatched junction nucleotides: 7. CDR3 coding DNA: TGTGCCAGCAGCGAACGACAGGGTCCCTACGAGCAGTACTTC. It codes for CASSERQGPYEQYF.